What follows is one T cell receptor (beta chain) and its context. The target of this receptor is not known. Base qualities are not at hand, and no much larger clone is one base apart. These data originate in a study of stem cell transplantation in POMP-related autoinflammatory disease (dated by TCRdb to the early 2020s). About the investigation overall: The study hypothesis was that defective thymoproteasomes impair MHC class I-dependent CD8+ T-cell differentiation and positive selection, which skews the TRB repertoire. Prior to transplant, the patients had skewing toward CD4+ naive T cells, low CD8+ T-cell proportions, and reduced T-cell cytokine secretion. The effect of POMP deficiency on T-cell receptor beta repertoire diversity and CDR3 characteristics was assessed by high-throughput TRB sequencing. Here is what the overall study found, with its caveats: Across all analyzed T-cell subsets, PRAID patients showed a trend toward higher clonality and lower TRB diversity. Statistical significance for the trend toward lower diversity and increased clonality in PRAID patients was reached only for regulatory T cells. The number of unique TRB V-J gene pairings was restricted in PRAID patients.

Libraries came from the immunoSEQ multiplex PCR assay. The paper's data handling went like this. Shannon entropy, which takes clonal size distribution into account, was used to quantify repertoire diversity. The Gini-Simpson index (Simpson_1-D) served as the measure of how unequally clonotypes were distributed. TCRdb's version of the immuneACCESS table is confined to in-frame rearrangements and falls short of the full clone set. An unresolved V gene accounts for under half of the shortfall where checked; the remainder is of unknown origin. V and J calls and clone size are copied from that table; D and trimming were computed from the DNA. The sample table contains 30,000 or so clones; only one count was recorded for around 88% of them. The ten largest clones capture 0.55% to 0.9% of the sample. There are 18 amino acids in the CDR3, from cysteine to phenylalanine inclusive. The kept DNA is CDR3 alone, 54 bases in frame from the first base. V is cut back by 3 bases and J by 4 bases, with 15 bases in the junction unmatched. The germline V gene (reference sequence) yields SEHNR for CDR1 and FQNEAQ for CDR2.

The time point label corresponds to: before hematopoietic stem cell transplant. PRAID was marked by prominent immunodeficiency together with autoinflammation. T-cell subsets (conventional T cells, CD8+ T cells, regulatory T cells, T follicular helper cells) were sorted before TRB sequencing. The sequence derives from a human donor with POMP-related autoinflammation and immune dysregulation (PRAID). Sequences were derived from CD4+ T cells from PBMCs, sampled before stem cell transplantation. The chain uses TRBV7-9 and TRBJ2-1, with 7 bases in between that match TRBD2. For the CDR3, the sequence is CASSLGLVVAGGYNEQFF. The sequenced DNA: TGTGCCAGCAGCTTGGGCTTGGTCGTAGCGGGTGGGTACAATGAGCAGTTCTTC.